The sequence of this T cell receptor beta chain was determined in a study of T cell responses to AZD1222 COVID-19 vaccine. Notes on the study in general: There were vaccine-associated CD4 TCRs across spike, dominant at 160-218 and 743-854. Baseline seropositives among AZD1222 recipients totaled only five or six.

This clone was seen a few times. No antigen is known for it. Researchers grouped second doses given at about 4 or about 12 weeks into one pool. Trimming left V 2 bases short and J 4 bases short, with 11 bases between. Germline CDR1 SGHAT, CDR2 FQNNGV. This CDR3 region has 14 residues. Assay: immunoSEQ multiplex PCR; the TCRdb copy retains only in-frame clones and omits some. The sample lists roughly 110,000 clones, approximately 90% occurring once. This clonotype was sampled from an adult who received the AZD1222 COVID-19 vaccine. The V gene is TRBV11-2, the J gene TRBJ1-1; D not resolved. The source was peripheral blood, collected 28 days after the second AZD1222 dose. The CDR3 DNA sequence: TGTGCCAGCAGCTTACCAGCCGTGAGCACTGAAGCTTTCTTT. As protein: CASSLPAVSTEAFF.